The 29 T cell receptor beta chains listed next were all sequenced from one sample in a study of blood T cells in healthy people across ages. Through a sample-barcoded 5' primer and a J-beta primer mix, a second PCR was run for roughly 6 to 11 cycles. TCRdb ran MiXCR on the 5' RACE reads and lists one entry per CDR3 protein. The table shows approximately 880,000 distinct CDR3 sequences, with 40% to 60% occurring only once. The specimen sequenced was blood. The receptors originated from a man aged 25 to 40 in good health.

Details on this clonotype: A much larger clone differs from this one at a single base, so this may be a read error. The chain joins TRBV12-3 or TRBV12-4 to TRBJ1-1; no reliable D call. The CDR3 has 13 residues. V lost 5 bases to trimming and J lost 5 bases, with 12 bases between them. The CDR3 here is CASSPGMGTEAFF. DNA for the CDR3: TGTGCCAGCAGTCCCGGGATGGGTACTGAAGCTTTCTTT.

There are a few counts of this clonotype. This chain connects TRBV6-5 to TRBJ2-1; perhaps D is TRBD1 or TRBD2 (5 bases each). From germline, CDR1 is MNHEY and CDR2 SVGAGI. V lost 6 bases, J lost 8 bases, and 14 bases lay in between. The CDR3 spans 13 residues. As DNA, the CDR3 is TGTGCCAGCAGCGACGGGACCTGGGATGAGCAGTTCTTC. It translates to CASSDGTWDEQFF.

CDR3 DNA sequence: TGTGCCAGCAGCCAATTGGGGGAGGGACAGTACGAGCAGTACTTC. Protein product: CASSQLGEGQYEQYF. The rearrangement joins TRBV4-2 to TRBJ2-7; D might be TRBD1 or TRBD2, each matching 7 bases. Looked up from germline, CDR1 is LGHNA and CDR2 is YNFKEQ. The CDR3 contains 15 residues. The ends were cut back, 2 bases at V and 4 bases at J, with 15 bases in the middle.

The chain joins TRBV2 to TRBJ1-1; D uncertain. The CDR3 covers 12 residues. Germline assignment: CDR1 SNHLY and CDR2 FYNNEI. V was trimmed by 6 bases and J by 7 bases, leaving 12 bases between them. The CDR3 spells CASRGMDGEAFF. Written as DNA, the CDR3 is TGTGCCAGCAGGGGGATGGACGGTGAAGCTTTCTTT.

The chain recombines TRBV3-1 with TRBJ2-5; D remains unclear. The closer fit of TRBJ2-7 to the DNA end suggests the J call may be wrong. Per the germline V gene, CDR1 is LGHDT and CDR2 is YNNKEL (reference sequence). CDR3 length: 20 residues. The CDR3 coding sequence is TGTGCCAGCAGCCAAGGCAGGCGGCGCTCCCCAATAGGTATGGTTGGCGAGCAGTACTTC. The encoded protein is CASSQGRRRSPIGMVGEQYF.

This clonotype was observed a few times. The CDR3 DNA sequence: TGTGCCAGCAGTTTCCCGACTAGCGGGGGTATACAAGAGACCCAGTACTTC. Protein product: CASSFPTSGGIQETQYF. The J gene is TRBJ2-5, the V gene TRBV12-3 or TRBV12-4; 12 bases agree with TRBD2. J gave up 2 bases and V 3 bases, and 7 bases lay outside the gene matches. CDR3 length: 17 amino acids.

The chain links TRBV9 to TRBJ1-1; D is unclear. Per germline, CDR1 SGDLS and CDR2 YYNGEE. The ends were cut back, 0 bases at V and 6 bases at J, with 9 bases in the middle. The CDR3 runs to 13 residues. CDR3 amino acids: CASSVEVAAEAFF. The CDR3 coding sequence is TGTGCCAGCAGCGTAGAGGTAGCGGCTGAAGCTTTCTTT.

The chain employs TRBV7-9 and TRBJ2-1; 11 bases are a match to TRBD2. Germline V gene sequence: CDR1 SEHNR, CDR2 FQNEAQ (reference sequence). V lost 1 base to trimming and J lost 4 bases; unmatched junction nucleotides: 3. CDR3 length equals 16 residues. The CDR3 reads CASSLVLAGVYNEQFF. Here the CDR3 DNA reads TGTGCCAGCAGCTTAGTACTAGCGGGGGTATACAATGAGCAGTTCTTC.

This clonotype was seen just once. The junction does not match germline at one end; this may be a read error. This chain connects TRBV28 to TRBJ2-1; D is unclear. Germline V gene data show CDR1 as MDHEN and CDR2 as SYDVKM. CDR3 length: 13 residues. The CDR3 sequence: CASSETDYNEQFF. CDR3 nucleotides: TGTGCTAGCAGTGAGACGGACTACAATGAGCAGTTCTTC.

The J gene is TRBJ2-1, the V gene TRBV6-6; 8 nucleotides agree with TRBD1. The CDR3 runs to 15 residues. With 4 bases clipped from V and 6 bases from J, the junction kept 8 bases outside the gene matches. In germline, CDR1 is MNHNY, CDR2 SVGAGI (reference sequence). The CDR3 here is CASSFGQGLGNEQFF. Written as DNA, the CDR3 is TGTGCCAGCAGTTTCGGACAGGGTCTGGGCAATGAGCAGTTCTTC.

This clonotype was seen a few times. The rearrangement links TRBV6-5 to TRBJ1-2; D is uncertain. Germline CDR1 and CDR2: MNHEY and SVGAGI. The CDR3 runs to 13 residues. Trimming removed 5 bases from V and 3 bases from J, with 10 bases in between. DNA of the CDR3: TGTGCCAGCAGTCCTACAGACTACTATGGCTACACCTTC. It specifies CASSPTDYYGYTF.

As to this clonotype: The junction shows a germline mismatch at one end, possibly a read error. The chain links TRBV18 to TRBJ2-4; D gene uncertain. Germline loops: CDR1 KGHSH, CDR2 LQKENI. This CDR3 is built from 10 residues. CDR3 nucleotide sequence: TGTGCCGGCTCAACTTCGCAGCAGTACTTC. Amino acid sequence: CAGSTSQQYF.

As concerns this clonotype: The final CDR3 position lacks the conserved phenylalanine or tryptophan, pointing to a likely read error. The chain uses TRBV4-1 and TRBJ2-1; TRBD2 is a possible D gene (5 bases). CDR1 MGHRA and CDR2 YSYEKL come from the germline V gene. There are 16 residues in the CDR3. V lost 0 bases and J lost 1, with 10 bases in between. The DNA for the CDR3 is TGCGCCAGCAGCCAAGAGGCGGGTTTATCCTACAATGAGCAGTTCTTA. Its protein product is CASSQEAGLSYNEQFL.

The chain recombines TRBV4-3 with TRBJ2-1; 13 nucleotides line up with TRBD2. Germline V gene sequence: CDR1 LGHNA, CDR2 YSLEER. The CDR3 totals 17 residues. V gave up 4 bases and J gave up 2 bases; unmatched junction bases: 5. CDR3 in amino acids: CASSRTSGSVTYNEQFF. The DNA for the CDR3 is TGCGCCAGCAGCCGGACTAGCGGGAGTGTGACCTACAATGAGCAGTTCTTC.

This clonotype was counted a few times. The V call is TRBV4-2, the J call TRBJ2-7; the D is unclear. The ends were cut back, 2 bases at V and 3 bases at J, with 17 bases in the middle. The germline CDR1 and CDR2 sequences are LGHNA and YNFKEQ. The CDR3 length is 16 residues. The CDR3 DNA is TGTGCCAGCAGCCAAATTACGCGCCAATCGGGCTACGAGCAGTACTTC. Translation gives CASSQITRQSGYEQYF.

V and J are TRBV20-1 and TRBJ2-7; TRBD2 agrees at 9 bases. Germline V gene sequence: CDR1 DFQATT, CDR2 SNEGSKA (reference sequence). This CDR3 is built from 16 residues. The V segment lost 4 bases and the J segment 1 base; nucleotides outside the gene matches: 11. The CDR3 loop reads CSAIGRWRGGSYEQYF. The CDR3, as DNA: TGCAGTGCTATAGGACGATGGCGGGGGGGATCCTACGAGCAGTACTTC.

J is TRBJ2-1 and V is TRBV12-5; D is uncertain. Trimming shortened V by 1 base and J by 9 bases, and 10 bases separated the two germline ends. CDR3 length: 13 amino acids. Germline V lookup: CDR1 LGHNT, CDR2 FRNRAP. The CDR3 DNA is TGTGCTAGTGGTTTGGGGGCCTGGGGTGAGCAGTTCTTC. Translated, it gives CASGLGAWGEQFF. Variable domain in full (rest from reference TRBV12-5 and TRBJ2-1): DARVTQTPRHKVTEMGQEVTMRCQPILGHNTVFWYRQTMMQGLELLAYFRNRAPLDDSGMPKDRFSAEMPDATLATLKIQPSEPRDSAVYFCASGLGAWGEQFFGPGTRLTVL.

This chain links TRBV10-3 with TRBJ1-4; D gene uncertain. V lost 0 bases to trimming and J lost 5 bases, with 19 bases between them. CDR3 length: 18 residues. Germline lookup yields CDR1 ENHRY and CDR2 SYGVKD. The CDR3 protein is CAISESDMRGSGNEKLFF. In DNA, the CDR3 is TGTGCCATCAGTGAGTCCGACATGCGGGGAAGTGGAAATGAAAAACTGTTTTTT.

This clonotype was counted a few times. V usage is TRBV5-1 and J usage is TRBJ2-5, with D perhaps given as TRBD1 or TRBD2 (5 bases each). V shed 0 bases and J shed 2 bases, with 8 bases lying between them. This CDR3 is built from 14 residues. Per the germline V gene, CDR1 is SGHRS and CDR2 is YFSETQ. The CDR3 DNA follows: TGCGCCAGCAGCTTGGGGGACGGACAAGAGACCCAGTACTTC. This gives the protein CASSLGDGQETQYF.

V and J are TRBV10-3 and TRBJ2-2, with D uncertain. Trimming cost V 8 bases and J 1 base, with 11 bases left between them. The CDR3 totals 14 residues. The V gene's germline CDR1 is ENHRY and CDR2 SYGVKD. The chain's CDR3 is CAIGDVLNTGELFF. The CDR3 DNA reads as TGTGCCATCGGGGATGTCTTGAACACCGGGGAGCTGTTTTTT.

The CDR3 DNA follows: TGCAGTGCTAGAGATGTTACGGGGGAGGACCAAGAGACCCAGTACTTC. It specifies CSARDVTGEDQETQYF. This chain links TRBV20-1 with TRBJ2-5; a possible D gene is TRBD2 (6 bases). The germline V and J ends were trimmed by 0 bases and 0 bases, with 14 bases remaining between them. CDR1 and CDR2 from the germline V gene are DFQATT and SNEGSKA (reference sequence). CDR3 length equals 16 residues.

This chain joins TRBV5-1 and TRBJ1-2; 12 nucleotides line up with TRBD1. Germline values: CDR1 SGHRS, CDR2 YFSETQ. The CDR3 sequence is 17 residues long. Trimming at V came to 0 bases and at J to 4 bases, leaving 7 bases not matched to a gene. This CDR3 reads CASSLDGTGGWGYGYTF. DNA for the CDR3: TGCGCCAGCAGCTTGGATGGGACAGGGGGCTGGGGCTATGGCTACACCTTC.

This chain uses TRBV27 with TRBJ2-7; D is perhaps TRBD1 (6 bases). The CDR3 is 16 residues long. V was trimmed by 0 bases and J by 6 bases, leaving 18 bases between them. CDR1 is MNHEY, CDR2 SMNVEV, per germline (reference sequence). CDR3: CASSLSTGTPFREQYF. The CDR3 nucleotides read TGTGCCAGCAGTTTATCCACCGGGACACCCTTTCGCGAGCAGTACTTC.

This clonotype was seen only a few times. The V and J genes are TRBV20-1 and TRBJ2-1; 10 bases agree with TRBD2. Germline V gene data show CDR1 as DFQATT and CDR2 as SNEGSKA (reference sequence). The trim removed 4 bases at V and 4 bases at J, leaving 4 bases unmatched. The length of the CDR3 is 14 residues. The CDR3 protein is CSAILAGKYNEQFF. The CDR3 DNA sequence: TGCAGTGCTATACTAGCGGGGAAATACAATGAGCAGTTCTTC.

The table lists this clonotype with a few counts. The chain uses TRBV3-1 and TRBJ2-4; possible D gene TRBD1, 5 bases. This CDR3 spans 17 amino acids. Germline V lookup: CDR1 LGHDT, CDR2 YNNKEL (reference sequence). Between the trimmed V and J ends, which lost 1 base and 0 bases, there was a span of 13 bases. The DNA for the CDR3 is TGTGCCAGCAGCCAAGGGTTCCAGGGATTAGCCAAAAACATTCAGTACTTC. The encoded protein is CASSQGFQGLAKNIQYF. The variable domain in full, completed from reference TRBV3-1 and TRBJ2-4, reads DTAVSQTPKYLVTQMGNDKSIKCEQNLGHDTMYWYKQDSKKFLKIMFSYNNKELIINETVPNRFSPKSPDKAHLNLHINSLELGDSAVYFCASSQGFQGLAKNIQYFGAGTRLSVL.

V gene TRBV6-2 or TRBV6-3 combines with J gene TRBJ2-7, with TRBD2 as a possible D gene (6 bases). This CDR3 spans 14 amino acids. V lost 5 bases and J lost 3, with 14 bases in between. CDR1 is MNHEY and CDR2 is SVGEGT in the germline V gene. The CDR3 is CASSVRRGGYEQYF. The DNA of the CDR3 is TGTGCCAGCAGTGTTCGACGGGGAGGCTACGAGCAGTACTTC.

The rearrangement links TRBV7-2 to TRBJ1-2; the D gene is possibly TRBD1 (5 bases). CDR1 and CDR2 from the germline V gene are SGHTA and FQGNSA. Trimming removed 8 bases from V and 2 bases from J, with 18 bases in between. The CDR3 spans 15 residues. This chain's CDR3 is CASGVLSRGNYGYTF. The DNA for the CDR3 is TGTGCCAGCGGCGTCCTGTCGAGGGGCAACTATGGCTACACCTTC.

Only one count was recorded for this clonotype. A much more abundant neighbour one base away suggests this may be a read error. J is TRBJ2-6 and V is TRBV6-2 or TRBV6-3, with TRBD1 matching over 7 bases. CDR1 is MNHEY, CDR2 SVGEGT, per germline. Trimming took 6 bases from V and 0 from J; bases not matched to a gene: 2. The CDR3 consists of 15 residues. Here the CDR3 DNA reads TGTGCCAGCAGGGGACAGCCCTCTGGGGCCAACGTCCTGACTTTC. Protein sequence: CASRGQPSGANVLTF.

Remarks on this clonotype: An end of the junction differs from the germline gene, which may be a read error. V gene TRBV20-1 combines with J gene TRBJ2-1; D call uncertain. From germline, CDR1 is DFQATT and CDR2 SNEGSKA (reference sequence). CDR3 length: 16 amino acids. The CDR3 coding sequence is TGCAGTGCTAGCGCGGATTGGGGTGTAGCCTACAATGAGCAGGTCTTC. Protein sequence: CSASADWGVAYNEQVF.